The sequence of this T cell receptor (beta chain) was determined in a study of T cells in Graves' hyperthyroidism and ophthalmopathy. Amplification of TCR beta CDR3 regions used RNA as the template. A first-round RT-PCR of the TCR CDR3 used the HTBI primer set. In TCRdb, the multiplex PCR reads were re-called with MiXCR into one record per CDR3 protein. The data contain about 410,000 distinct CDR3 sequences, 14% of them seen just once; the ten biggest clones take up about 19%. This clonotype was detected many times. Its antigen remains unknown. The CDR3 covers 13 residues. V was cut by 6 bases and J by 6 bases, with 15 bases left in between. The V gene's germline CDR1 is MDHEN and CDR2 SYDVKM. Overall study results and limits: Prediction of ophthalmopathy progression came a median approximately 7 months pre-onset. A 13 V-J model separated ophthalmopathy from stable hyperthyroidism.

The receptor comes from a woman in her 30s with Graves' ophthalmopathy. The sequencing input was blood. The V gene is TRBV28, the J gene TRBJ2-7, with a weak D call TRBD1 (6 bases). CDR3 amino acids: CASSLPPGAEQYF. The CDR3 DNA reads TGTGCCAGCAGCCTCCCCCCAGGGGCCGAGCAGTACTTC. The full variable domain, with the rest looked up from reference TRBV28 and TRBJ2-7, is DVKVTQSSRYLVKRTGEKVFLECVQDMDHENMFWYRQDPGLGLRLIYFSYDVKMKEKGDIPEGYSVSREKKERFSLILESASTNQTSMYLCASSLPPGAEQYFGPGTRLTVT.